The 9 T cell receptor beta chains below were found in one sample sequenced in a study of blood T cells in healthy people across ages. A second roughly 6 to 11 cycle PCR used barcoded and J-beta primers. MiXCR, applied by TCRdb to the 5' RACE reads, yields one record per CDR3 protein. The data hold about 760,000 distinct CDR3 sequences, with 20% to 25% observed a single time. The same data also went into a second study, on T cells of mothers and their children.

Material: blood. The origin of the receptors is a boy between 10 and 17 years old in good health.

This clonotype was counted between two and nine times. CDR3 nucleotide sequence: TGTGCCAGTAGCAACTGGGGGGTATCTGGCTACACCTTC. It is translated as CASSNWGVSGYTF. The rearrangement uses TRBV9 and TRBJ1-2; D possibly corresponds to TRBD1 (5 bases). This CDR3 region has 13 residues. Looked up from germline, CDR1 is SGDLS and CDR2 is YYNGEE. Trimming stripped 8 bases from V and 7 bases from J, with 18 bases between.

CDR3 residues: CASSPGTETTYGYTF. In nucleotides, the CDR3 is TGCGCCAGCAGCCCCGGGACGGAGACTACCTATGGCTACACCTTC. The rearrangement joins TRBV4-3 to TRBJ1-2, with a tentative D call TRBD1 (5 bases). V dropped 4 bases and J dropped 4 bases, with 16 bases sitting between them. The germline V gene has CDR1 LGHNA and CDR2 YSLEER. The CDR3 is 15 residues long.

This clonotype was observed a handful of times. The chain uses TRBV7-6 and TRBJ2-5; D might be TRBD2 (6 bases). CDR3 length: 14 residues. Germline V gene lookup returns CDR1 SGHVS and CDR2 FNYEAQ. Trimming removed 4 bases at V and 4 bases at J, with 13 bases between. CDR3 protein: CASSYDIGGETQYF. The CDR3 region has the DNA TGTGCCAGCAGCTACGACATCGGGGGAGAGACCCAGTACTTC.

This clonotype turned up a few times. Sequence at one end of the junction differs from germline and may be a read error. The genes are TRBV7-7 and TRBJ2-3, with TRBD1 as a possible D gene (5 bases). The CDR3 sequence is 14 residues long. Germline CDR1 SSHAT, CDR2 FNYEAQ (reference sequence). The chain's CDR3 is CASSIDRYTDTQYF. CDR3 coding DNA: TGTGCTAGCAGCATCGACAGATACACAGATACGCAGTATTTT.

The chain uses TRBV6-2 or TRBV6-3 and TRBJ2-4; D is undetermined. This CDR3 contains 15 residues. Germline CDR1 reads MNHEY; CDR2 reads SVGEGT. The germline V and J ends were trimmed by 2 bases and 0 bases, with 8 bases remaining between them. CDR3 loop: CASSYPNPAKNIQYF. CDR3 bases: TGTGCCAGCAGTTACCCTAATCCAGCCAAAAACATTCAGTACTTC.

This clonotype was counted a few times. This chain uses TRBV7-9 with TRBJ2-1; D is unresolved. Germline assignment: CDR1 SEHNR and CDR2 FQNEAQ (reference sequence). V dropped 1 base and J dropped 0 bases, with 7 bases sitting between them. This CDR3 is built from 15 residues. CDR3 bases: TGTGCCAGCAGCTTAGGTGGAATCTCCTACAATGAGCAGTTCTTC. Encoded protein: CASSLGGISYNEQFF.

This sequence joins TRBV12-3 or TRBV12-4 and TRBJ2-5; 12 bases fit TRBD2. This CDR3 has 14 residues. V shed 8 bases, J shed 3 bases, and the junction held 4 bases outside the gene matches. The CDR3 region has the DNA TGTGCCAGCGGGCTAGCGGGAGGGGAAGAGACCCAGTACTTC. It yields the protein CASGLAGGEETQYF.

The CDR3 DNA follows: TGTGCCAGCAGCCACCGGGACTATCTCTCCAATGAGCAGTTCTTC. It yields the protein CASSHRDYLSNEQFF. This chain joins TRBV11-2 and TRBJ2-1; 7 positions agree with TRBD2. The CDR3 has 15 residues. Germline CDR1 SGHAT, CDR2 FQNNGV. V dropped 5 bases and J dropped 6; count of bases not matched to a gene: 10.

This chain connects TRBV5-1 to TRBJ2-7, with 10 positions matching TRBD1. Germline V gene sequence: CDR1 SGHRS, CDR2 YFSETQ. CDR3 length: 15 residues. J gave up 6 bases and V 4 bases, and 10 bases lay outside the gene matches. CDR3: CASSVTGTGVSEQYF. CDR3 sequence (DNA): TGCGCCAGCAGCGTAACCGGGACAGGGGTTTCCGAGCAGTACTTC.